These T cell receptor beta chains were read from a single sample in a study of CD8 T cells in ankylosing spondylitis. MiXCR, run by TCRdb on the 5' RACE reads, gives a single entry per CDR3 protein. Altogether around 130,000 distinct CDR3 sequences are present, more than 15% being singletons, with the ten largest covering approximately 30%. Sequenced material: blood, either unsorted or a sorted T cell fraction (not recorded which). The receptors shown here come from a male donor with ankylosing spondylitis. Both conserved end residues are part of each CDR3. Clone size is shown for a subset of rows, as once, few, many or a class of expanded clone.

clone_size	j_call	v_call	cdr3_aa
few	TRBJ1-1	TRBV7-9	CASSLGQGVRDTEAFF
few	TRBJ2-7	TRBV9	CASSETGGETYEQYF
few	TRBJ2-2	TRBV24-1	CATSENTGELFF
NA	TRBJ2-3	TRBV7-9	CASSLVTYAQYF
NA	TRBJ2-2	TRBV12-3/TRBV12-4	CASSSGTSHTGELFF
NA	TRBJ2-2	TRBV7-2	CASSLVGRELFF
few	TRBJ2-7	TRBV29-1	CSVEGTGKGTYEQYF
few	TRBJ2-7	TRBV28	CASSLLGLYEQYF
few	TRBJ1-2	TRBV19	CASSIRGQGASYGYTF
NA	TRBJ2-3	TRBV20-1	CSARETSLLDTQYF
few	TRBJ2-7	TRBV7-9	CASSPDTVSYEQYF
NA	TRBJ2-2	TRBV24-1	CATSETGSGELFF
NA	TRBJ2-5	TRBV4-1	CASSQGREWVQETQYF
NA	TRBJ2-7	TRBV4-1	CASSQGASGGSYEQYF
NA	TRBJ2-5	TRBV10-2	CASSARTSGNQETQYF
NA	TRBJ1-1	TRBV5-1	CASSLQGGTEAFF
NA	TRBJ2-5	TRBV29-1	CSVVGAQETQYF
few	TRBJ2-5	TRBV9	CASSSYGTREETQYF
NA	TRBJ1-1	TRBV6-5	CASSYLRTSLNTEAFF
few	TRBJ2-1	TRBV29-1	CSVEGPEEGYNEQFF
few	TRBJ1-2	TRBV12-3/TRBV12-4	CASSLGSNGYTF
NA	TRBJ2-4	TRBV2	CASSDSGSKLNIQYF
few	TRBJ2-1	TRBV14	CASSQEGVLEGLADYNEQFF
NA	TRBJ2-1	TRBV7-9	CASSFGRNEQFF
NA	TRBJ2-7	TRBV29-1	CSVVRVHEQYF
many	TRBJ1-2	TRBV12-3/TRBV12-4	CASSLAGAGYGYTF
NA	TRBJ1-2	TRBV7-9	CASSLAREQKTKGYTF
many	TRBJ1-5	TRBV4-1	CASSQVPRGREPQHF
NA	TRBJ1-1	TRBV5-5	CASSLAMGQGAYGTEAFF
NA	TRBJ1-2	TRBV2	CASSAGLDGYTF
NA	TRBJ2-2	TRBV18	CASSPFTSGANTGELFF
NA	TRBJ2-7	TRBV6-1	CASSVPAPDEQYF
NA	TRBJ1-2	TRBV15	CATSRGGGGYTF
NA	TRBJ1-5	TRBV15	CATSRGASNQPQHF
NA	TRBJ2-7	TRBV28	CANTEEGSYEQYF
NA	TRBJ2-1	TRBV5-5	CASWGGTDNEQFF
many	TRBJ2-3	TRBV20-1	CSARVDGGGTDTQYF
NA	TRBJ1-4	TRBV4-2	CASSPPGYMLFF
few	TRBJ2-5	TRBV28	CASNPSGTVAETQYF